This TCR beta chain stems from a study of blood T cell repertoires in COVID-19. Across the whole study: Spain, Italy and the United States supplied samples that represented acute and convalescent COVID-19.

The study recruited exposed participants who had met a COVID-19 case within 2 weeks before entry. Only in-frame clones appear in the TCRdb table, and some are missing; sequencing was by immunoSEQ multiplex PCR. Of some 150,000 clones listed, roughly 84% were seen once; the top ten hold 5.8%. CDR3 length: 14 amino acids. CDR1 is LGHDT and CDR2 is YNNKEL in the germline V gene (reference sequence). V dropped 2 bases and J dropped 5 bases, with 10 bases sitting between them. The chain links TRBV3-1 (or the pseudogene TRBV3-2) to TRBJ2-1; weak D call: TRBD2 (5 bases). The sequence was collected from a woman between 50 and 59 years old who had been exposed to COVID-19. The sample taken for sequencing was PBMCs or T cells enriched from blood (not recorded which). The chain's CDR3 is CASSQSGPNNEQFF. CDR3 sequence (DNA): TGTGCCAGCAGCCAAAGCGGACCGAACAATGAGCAGTTCTTC.